The T cell receptor (beta chain) described here comes from a study of T cells after yellow fever vaccination. A universal primer site and UMIs were added as TCR cDNA was made by 5'RACE template switching. One entry per CDR3 protein, called by TCRdb with MiXCR from the 5' RACE reads. This repertoire shows around 340,000 distinct CDR3 sequences, 8.7% found once; its top ten account for about a sixth. The study's findings and limits: Peak timing came faster in the weaker secondary response, day 5 versus 15. There was a possibility that FACS-sorted repertoires contained abundant clonotypes contaminating from the bulk population.

This CDR3 region has 13 residues. V was clipped by 1 base and J by 11 bases, with 14 bases between them. Germline CDR1 is SGHAT and CDR2 is FQNNGV. As to this clonotype: Its target is unknown.

This chain uses TRBV11-2 with TRBJ1-1; D not certain. The sequencing here drew on PBMCs, taken on the day of the first yellow fever vaccination. The clonotype comes from a man aged 18 to 29 who received the YFV17D yellow fever vaccine. Here the CDR3 reads CASSLGIGQRAFF. The CDR3 coding sequence is TGTGCCAGCAGCTTAGGAATAGGGCAGCGGGCTTTCTTT. Full variable domain (outside the CDR3, taken from reference TRBV11-2 and TRBJ1-1): EAGVAQSPRYKIIEKRQSVAFWCNPISGHATLYWYQQILGQGPKLLIQFQNNGVVDDSQLPKDRFSAERLKGVDSTLKIQPAKLEDSAVYLCASSLGIGQRAFFGQGTRLTVV.